This T cell receptor (beta chain) was identified in a study of blood T cells in healthy people across ages. They isolated at least 7 million PBMCs from each sample. Samples each yielded at least 6 micrograms of total RNA. The second PCR ran 7 to 11 cycles with a sample-barcoded 5' primer and J-beta primers. TCRdb itself ran the 5' RACE reads through MiXCR, one entry per CDR3 protein. Here the sample spans roughly 1.6 million distinct CDR3 sequences, roughly 32% being singletons. This clonotype occurred many times. The antigen is undetermined. Germline-derived CDR1 and CDR2 are LGHNA and YNFKEQ. V was pared by 4 bases and J by 2 bases, with 2 bases of the junction left unmatched. The CDR3 contains 14 residues. Findings and caveats of the study: Per million T cells, the diversity of TCR beta decreased roughly linearly as age advanced.

This receptor was taken from a woman aged 25 to 39 in good health. The sequenced material came from blood. The chain recombines TRBV4-2 with TRBJ2-3, with 8 bases that match TRBD2. Here the CDR3 DNA reads TGTGCCAGCAGCCGCGGGGGGCCCACAGATACGCAGTATTTT. Translation gives CASSRGGPTDTQYF.